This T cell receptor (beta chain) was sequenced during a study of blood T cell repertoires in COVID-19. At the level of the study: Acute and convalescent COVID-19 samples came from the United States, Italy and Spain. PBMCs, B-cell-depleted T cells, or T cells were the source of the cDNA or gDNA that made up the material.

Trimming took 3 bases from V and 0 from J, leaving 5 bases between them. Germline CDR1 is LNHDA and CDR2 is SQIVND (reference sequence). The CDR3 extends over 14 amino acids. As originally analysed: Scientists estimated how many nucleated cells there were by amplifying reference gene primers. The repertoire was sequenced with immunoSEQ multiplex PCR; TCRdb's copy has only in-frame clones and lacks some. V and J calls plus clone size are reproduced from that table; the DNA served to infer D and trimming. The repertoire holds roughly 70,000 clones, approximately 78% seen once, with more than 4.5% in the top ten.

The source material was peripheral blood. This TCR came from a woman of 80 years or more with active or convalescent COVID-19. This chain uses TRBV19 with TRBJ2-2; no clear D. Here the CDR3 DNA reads TGTGCCAGTAGTATTTCGGCGAACACCGGGGAGCTGTTTTTT. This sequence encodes CASSISANTGELFF. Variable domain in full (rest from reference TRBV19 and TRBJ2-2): DGGITQSPKYLFRKEGQNVTLSCEQNLNHDAMYWYRQDPGQGLRLIYYSQIVNDFQKGDIAEGYSVSREKKESFPLTVTSAQKNPTAFYLCASSISANTGELFFGEGSRLTVL.